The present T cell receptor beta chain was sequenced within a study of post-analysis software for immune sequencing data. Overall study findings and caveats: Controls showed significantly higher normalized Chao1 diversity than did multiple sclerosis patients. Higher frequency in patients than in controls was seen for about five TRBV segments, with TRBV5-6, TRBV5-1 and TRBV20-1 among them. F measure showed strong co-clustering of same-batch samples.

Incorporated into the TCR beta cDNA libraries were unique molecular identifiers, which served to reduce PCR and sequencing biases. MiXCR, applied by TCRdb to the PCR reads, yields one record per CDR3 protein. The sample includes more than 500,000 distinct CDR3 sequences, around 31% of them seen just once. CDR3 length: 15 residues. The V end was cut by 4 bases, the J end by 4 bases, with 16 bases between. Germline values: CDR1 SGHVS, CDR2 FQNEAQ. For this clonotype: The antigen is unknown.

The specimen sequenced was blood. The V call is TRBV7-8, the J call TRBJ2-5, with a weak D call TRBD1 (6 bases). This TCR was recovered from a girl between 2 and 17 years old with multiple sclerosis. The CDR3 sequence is CASSSRQGMGETQYF. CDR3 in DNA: TGTGCCAGCAGCTCGCGGCAGGGGATGGGAGAGACCCAGTACTTC. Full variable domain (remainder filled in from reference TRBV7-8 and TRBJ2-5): GAGVSQSPRYKVAKRGQDVALRCDPISGHVSLFWYQQALGQGPEFLTYFQNEAQLDKSGLPSDRFFAERPEGSVSTLKIQRTQQEDSAVYLCASSSRQGMGETQYFGPGTRLLVL.